The 13 T cell receptor beta chains presented below share a single source sample, sequenced in a study of blood T cell repertoires in COVID-19. The repertoire was sequenced with immunoSEQ multiplex PCR; TCRdb's copy has only in-frame clones and lacks some. The repertoire holds 150,000 to 200,000 clones, with approximately 84% as singletons. Sequencing was carried out using peripheral blood. The source of these receptors is a man aged 40-49 years who had recovered from COVID-19.

This chain links TRBV21-1 with TRBJ2-7; the D call TRBD1 from the table was never checked on the DNA. TRBV21-1 has pseudogene status. The CDR3 covers 18 residues. CDR3 in amino acids: CASSKRGGQLAPAREQYF. The CDR3 DNA sequence: TGTGCCAGCAGCAAGAGAGGGGGCCAACTAGCACCCGCGCGAGAGCAGTACTTC.

CDR3 bases: TGTGCCAGCAGCTCGGGACAGGGGGCCCAAGAGACCCAGTACTTC. Translating gives CASSSGQGAQETQYF. The rearrangement links TRBV5-8 to TRBJ2-5; TRBD1 aligns across 12 bases. Germline values: CDR1 SGHTS, CDR2 YDEGEE. The CDR3 sequence is 15 residues long. Trimming cost V 3 bases and J 1 base; bases outside gene matches: 1.

The rearrangement uses TRBV11-3 and TRBJ2-1; 13 bases align to TRBD2. This CDR3 spans 15 amino acids. The germline CDR1 and CDR2 sequences are SGHNT and YENEEA. V was clipped by 1 base and J by 8 bases; unmatched bases: 2. The DNA for the CDR3 is TGTGCCAGCAGCTTAGGGACTAGCGGGAGTGATGAGCAGTTCTTC. Protein product: CASSLGTSGSDEQFF.

V gene TRBV20-1 combines with J gene TRBJ2-7; 10 positions match TRBD1. Germline V gives CDR1 DFQATT, CDR2 SNEGSKA (reference sequence). V gave up 8 bases and J gave up 7 bases; unmatched junction bases: 5. The CDR3 contains 11 residues. CDR3 sequence: CSSGQGTEQYF. CDR3 bases: TGCAGTTCGGGACAGGGGACAGAGCAGTACTTC.

This chain links TRBV28 with TRBJ2-7; D possibly corresponds to TRBD1 (7 bases). V shed 7 bases and J shed 0 bases, with 22 bases lying between them. The CDR3 runs to 17 residues. Germline V lookup: CDR1 MDHEN, CDR2 SYDVKM. The DNA of the CDR3 is TGTGCCAGCACCTCTCCGCGGGACAGCCGGGCCTCCTACGAGCAGTACTTC. Amino acid sequence: CASTSPRDSRASYEQYF.

This rearrangement joins TRBV27 to TRBJ2-7; 10 nucleotides align to TRBD1. CDR1 MNHEY and CDR2 SMNVEV come from the germline V gene (reference sequence). J lost 7 bases, V lost 5 bases, and 14 bases had no gene match. The CDR3 has 16 amino acids. CDR3 sequence: CASSPSKTGGGGEQYF. The CDR3 DNA reads as TGTGCCAGCAGTCCATCAAAGACAGGGGGCGGCGGAGAGCAGTACTTC.

The CDR3 sequence: CASSQGGAYNEQFF. The CDR3 DNA follows: TGCGCCAGCAGCCAAGGCGGCGCCTACAATGAGCAGTTCTTC. The chain links TRBV4-3 to TRBJ2-1; no definite D call. In germline, CDR1 is LGHNA, CDR2 YSLEER. V shed 1 base and J shed 2 bases, with 6 bases lying between them. CDR3 size: 14 residues.

The chain is built from TRBV11-2 and TRBJ2-3; a possible D gene is TRBD1 (5 bases). The CDR3 runs to 17 residues. V was trimmed by 2 bases and J by 2 bases, leaving 17 bases between them. The germline V gene encodes CDR1 SGHAT and CDR2 FQNNGV. CDR3 residues: CASSLQFAGRYTDTQYF. CDR3 sequence (DNA): TGTGCCAGCAGCTTACAGTTCGCAGGGCGGTACACAGATACGCAGTATTTT.

The chain links TRBV19 to TRBJ2-3; 12 nucleotides agree with TRBD2. V lost 3 bases to trimming and J lost 6 bases; unmatched junction nucleotides: 4. This CDR3 contains 15 residues. From germline, CDR1 is LNHDA and CDR2 SQIVND (reference sequence). The CDR3 loop reads CASSILAGGADTQYF. The DNA of the CDR3 is TGTGCCAGTAGTATCCTAGCGGGAGGGGCGGATACGCAGTATTTT.

The chain links TRBV19 to TRBJ2-7; D may be TRBD1 (6 bases). Per germline, CDR1 LNHDA and CDR2 SQIVND (reference sequence). The CDR3 is 13 amino acids. V was clipped by 4 bases and J by 4 bases, with 11 bases between them. The DNA for the CDR3 is TGTGCCAGTAGTACACAACAGGGTTACGAGCAGTACTTC. Protein product: CASSTQQGYEQYF.

This clone occurred a few times. This chain connects TRBV24-1 to TRBJ2-1, with D possibly being TRBD2 (7 bases). V gave up 9 bases and J gave up 8 bases, with 22 bases separating them. The germline CDR1 and CDR2 sequences are KGHDR and SFDVKD. This CDR3 is built from 15 residues. CDR3 in amino acids: CATAHGGGRSDEQFF. The DNA of the CDR3 is TGTGCCACCGCTCACGGGGGCGGGAGATCCGATGAGCAGTTCTTC.

This clone was seen once. This sequence joins TRBV9 and TRBJ1-2, with D perhaps matching TRBD1 (6 bases). The germline V gene has CDR1 SGDLS and CDR2 YYNGEE. Trimming removed 1 base at V and 8 bases at J, with 12 bases between. The CDR3 length is 13 residues. The DNA of the CDR3 is TGTGCCAGCAGCGTAAAGGCAGGGGTAGGCTACACCTTC. It specifies CASSVKAGVGYTF.

The chain has TRBV28 and TRBJ2-5; perhaps TRBD1 as D (6 bases). The CDR3 loop spans 14 amino acids. The germline V gene has CDR1 MDHEN and CDR2 SYDVKM. Trimming stripped 6 bases from V and 3 bases from J, with 14 bases between. In DNA form, the CDR3 reads TGTGCCAGCAGCCTACAGGGCAGGGAAGAGACCCAGTACTTC. This codes for CASSLQGREETQYF.